This T cell receptor (beta chain) was sequenced for a study of blood T cells in healthy people across ages. Together with a sample-barcoded 5' primer, a J-beta primer mix was included in a second PCR lasting roughly 6 to 12 cycles. Each TCR beta cDNA got a 12-nucleotide random molecular identifier. At least 3 million CDR3-containing paired-end reads were obtained per sample. TCRdb recomputed calls from the 5' RACE reads with MiXCR, one row per CDR3 protein. Among 650,000 or so distinct CDR3 sequences, approximately 52% were seen once, and the ten largest hold approximately 12%. Study-wide findings and caveats: Whereas aged donors had fewer naive CD4+ cells, long-lived donors had more of them and higher diversity.

Remarks on this clonotype: Its antigen remains unidentified.

With each sample, at least 5 micrograms of total RNA were extracted. CDR3 size: 15 residues. With 3 bases removed from V and 3 bases from J, the gap between germline ends came to 15 bases. Per germline, CDR1 DFQATT and CDR2 SNEGSKA (reference sequence). The sequenced sample was blood. The genes are TRBV20-1 and TRBJ1-5; D might be TRBD1 (6 bases). The receptor comes from a woman of 80 years or more in good health. The chain's CDR3 is CSASRLQGNNQPQHF. The CDR3 region has the DNA TGCAGTGCTAGTAGGTTGCAGGGGAACAATCAGCCCCAGCATTTT.